Each of the 9 T cell receptor beta chains below was sequenced from the same sample in a study of blood T cells in healthy people across ages. Sample-barcoded 5' priming and a J-beta primer mix drove a second PCR of roughly 6 to 12 cycles. One entry per CDR3 protein results from TCRdb running MiXCR on the 5' RACE reads. The sample lists over 600,000 distinct CDR3 sequences, approximately 21% occurring once. Sequenced material: blood. The receptors were gathered from a man between 65 and 85 years old in good health.

This clonotype was seen a handful of times. The V call is TRBV20-1, the J call TRBJ2-7; 12 bases are shared with TRBD2. The junction had 2 bases not matched to a gene; V was cut back by 3 bases and J by 2 bases. Per the germline V gene, CDR1 is DFQATT and CDR2 is SNEGSKA (reference sequence). The CDR3 has 14 residues. The CDR3, as DNA: TGCAGTGCTAGGAGGACTAGCGGGGCCTACGAGCAGTACTTC. It translates to CSARRTSGAYEQYF.

Ten or more counts support this clonotype. The rearrangement links TRBV20-1 to TRBJ1-4; 8 bases map to TRBD1. This CDR3 is built from 13 residues. After removal of 7 bases from V and 3 bases from J, the junction contained 4 bases not matched to a gene. Germline CDR1 reads DFQATT; CDR2 reads SNEGSKA (reference sequence). The chain's CDR3 is CSVTGDSNEKLFF. The DNA for the CDR3 is TGCAGTGTGACAGGGGATTCTAATGAAAAACTGTTTTTT.

The chain links TRBV29-1 to TRBJ1-4, with unresolved D. CDR1 and CDR2 from the germline V gene are SQVTM and ANQGSEA. V was shortened by 4 bases and J by 4 bases, with 13 bases between the two germline ends. This CDR3 has 14 amino acids. The CDR3: CSVGGRRSNEKLFF. The CDR3 DNA reads TGCAGCGTTGGCGGGCGGCGGAGTAATGAAAAACTGTTTTTT.

The chain is built from TRBV12-3 or TRBV12-4 and TRBJ2-3, with a tentative D call TRBD2 (6 bases). V lost 5 bases and J 15 bases, leaving 24 bases between the germline ends. The CDR3 spans 14 residues. DNA for the CDR3: TGTGCCAGCAGTCGCGGACTAAGCACAGATGTGGAATATTTT. Its translation is CASSRGLSTDVEYF.

The CDR3 region has the DNA TGCAGTGCTAGAGATCAAAAGGGGGGCTTGAAGACCCAGTACTTC. This sequence encodes CSARDQKGGLKTQYF. The chain is built from TRBV20-1 and TRBJ2-5, with D perhaps assigned TRBD1 or TRBD2 (6 bases each). Trimming took off 0 bases at V and 6 bases at J, with 17 bases between the two ends. The germline gives CDR1 DFQATT, CDR2 SNEGSKA (reference sequence). The CDR3 is 15 residues long.

This clonotype appeared a few times. The DNA for the CDR3 is TGCAGTGCTCAAGGACAGGGGAAGTACTACGAGCAGTACTTC. Its protein product is CSAQGQGKYYEQYF. The genes are TRBV20-1 and TRBJ2-7; 9 bases fit TRBD1. The CDR3 runs to 14 residues. V shed 5 bases, J shed 3 bases, and the junction held 8 bases outside the gene matches. CDR1 DFQATT and CDR2 SNEGSKA come from the germline V gene (reference sequence).

This clonotype was seen a few times. V gene TRBV7-3 combines with J gene TRBJ2-2; no reliable D call. CDR1 is SGHTA, CDR2 FQGTGA, per germline. There are 12 residues in the CDR3. The V end lost 6 bases, the J end lost 3 bases, and 5 bases lay between the germline ends. The DNA for the CDR3 is TGTGCCAGCAGAATGGACACCGGGGAGCTGTTTTTT. As protein: CASRMDTGELFF.

This clonotype was seen ten or more times. In DNA form, the CDR3 reads TGTGCCAGCACCTTGGGCGGAGCTAACTATGGCTACACCTTC. Translated: CASTLGGANYGYTF. The chain recombines TRBV7-9 with TRBJ1-2; D gene uncertain. This CDR3 has 14 residues. The germline V gene encodes CDR1 SEHNR and CDR2 FQNEAQ (reference sequence). Trimming took 7 bases from V and 0 from J, leaving 12 bases between them.

Remarks on this clonotype: A much larger clone differs from this one at a single base, so this may be a read error. The chain has TRBV13 and TRBJ1-5; D gene unclear. CDR3 size: 16 residues. Germline CDR1 reads PRHDT; CDR2 reads FYEKMQ (reference sequence). In DNA form, the CDR3 reads TGTGCCGGCAGCTTAGGGCCGGGAAGGGGCAATCAGCCCCAGCATTTT. It encodes CAGSLGPGRGNQPQHF.